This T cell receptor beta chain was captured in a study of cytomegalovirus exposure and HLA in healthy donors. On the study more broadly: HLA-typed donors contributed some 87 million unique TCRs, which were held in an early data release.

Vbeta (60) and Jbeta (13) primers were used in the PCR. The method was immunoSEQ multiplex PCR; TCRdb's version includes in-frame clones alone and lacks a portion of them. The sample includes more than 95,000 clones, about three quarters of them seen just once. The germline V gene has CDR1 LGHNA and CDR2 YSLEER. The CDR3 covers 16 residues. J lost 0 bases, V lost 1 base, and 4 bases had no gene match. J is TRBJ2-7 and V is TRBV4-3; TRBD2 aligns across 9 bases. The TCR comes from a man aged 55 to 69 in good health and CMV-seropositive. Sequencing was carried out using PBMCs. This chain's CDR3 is CASSQGSGGSSYEQYF. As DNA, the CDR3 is TGCGCCAGCAGCCAAGGAAGCGGGGGGAGCTCCTACGAGCAGTACTTC.